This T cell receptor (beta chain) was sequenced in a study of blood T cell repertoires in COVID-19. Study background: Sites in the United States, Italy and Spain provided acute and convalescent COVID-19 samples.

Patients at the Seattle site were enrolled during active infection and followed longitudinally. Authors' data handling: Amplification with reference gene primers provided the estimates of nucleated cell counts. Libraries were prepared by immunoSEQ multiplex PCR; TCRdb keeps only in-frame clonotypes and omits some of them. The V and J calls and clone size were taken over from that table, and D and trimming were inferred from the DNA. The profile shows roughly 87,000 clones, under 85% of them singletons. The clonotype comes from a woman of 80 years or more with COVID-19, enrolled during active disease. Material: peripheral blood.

CDR3 region: CASSPLWGGTEAFF. The CDR3 bases are TGTGCCAGCAGCCCCCTTTGGGGGGGCACTGAAGCTTTCTTT. The V call is TRBV3-1 (or the pseudogene TRBV3-2), the J call TRBJ1-1, with D possibly being TRBD1 (5 bases). CDR1 and CDR2 from the germline V gene are LGHDT and YNNKEL (reference sequence). This CDR3 region has 14 residues. Trimming took off 4 bases at V and 4 bases at J, with 13 bases between the two ends.